This TCR beta chain was sequenced for a study of CD8 T cells in ankylosing spondylitis. Whole-study findings and limits: Some motif variants were previously reported in reactive arthritis synovial fluid and blood. A TCR beta motif made of fewer than 10 highly homologous variants seemed typical of ankylosing spondylitis blood. Reportedly, matched ankylosing spondylitis synovial fluid was significantly enriched for disease-linked clones. Disease-linked clones displayed a CD8+ phenotype and appeared relatively rarely in peripheral blood.

CDR3 length: 14 amino acids. The sample holds a few counts of this clonotype. What it recognizes is unknown. Using quantitative 5'-RACE with molecular barcodes, the authors made TCR beta libraries. TCRdb independently ran MiXCR on the 5' RACE reads; one entry per CDR3 protein. Of approximately 500,000 distinct CDR3 sequences listed, approximately 12% were seen once; the top ten hold under 7.5%. The source material was blood, either unsorted or a sorted T cell fraction (not recorded which). V is TRBV21-1 and J is TRBJ2-7. TRBV21-1 represents a pseudogene. The clonotype originates from a male donor with ankylosing spondylitis. The CDR3 sequence: CASSKGLGSNEQYF. CDR3 nucleotide sequence: TGTGCCAGCAGCAAAGGTCTAGGTTCTAACGAGCAGTACTTC.